The T cell receptor (beta chain) under discussion was sequenced for a study of T cell repertoires and HLA-DP antigens. Clones were sequenced by immunoSEQ multiplex PCR, and TCRdb holds only the in-frame ones, with some missing. The sample gives about 89,000 clones, more than 75% of which show up once; approximately 1.5% is in the top ten. Comments on this clone: Antigen: not known.

CDR1 ENHRY and CDR2 SYGVKD come from the germline V gene. The V and J ends lost 7 bases and 0 bases, in that order; junction bases with no gene match: 5. The CDR3 covers 15 residues. The origin of this receptor is a man aged 50 or older in good health and CMV-seronegative. The J gene is TRBJ2-3, the V gene TRBV10-3; the match to TRBD2 covers 9 bases. Sample: CD4+ T cells from PBMCs. CDR3 sequence (DNA): TGTGCCATCACACCTAGCGGGGCCAGCACAGATACGCAGTATTTT. Its translation: CAITPSGASTDTQYF.